A selection of T cell receptor beta chains follows, all from one sample in a study of cytomegalovirus exposure and HLA in healthy donors. The assay was immunoSEQ multiplex PCR, and TCRdb's table has in-frame clones only and misses some. The sample table sets out some 23,000 clones. Sequencing was carried out using PBMCs. These receptors all come from a male donor in good health and CMV-seropositive. CDR3s include the opening cysteine and the closing phenylalanine or tryptophan. A D gene is named only where the DNA matches it firmly. A row's size may be missing; if present it is once, few, many or a size class.

V gene	D gene	J gene	clone size	CDR3 protein	CDR3 DNA
TRBV19	-	TRBJ1-6	-	CASSIQGQVSPLHF	TGTGCCAGTAGTATCCAGGGGCAGGTTTCACCCCTCCACTTT
TRBV5-4	-	TRBJ2-5	-	CASSWVGAALQETQYF	TGTGCCAGCAGCTGGGTCGGAGCGGCCCTCCAAGAGACCCAGTACTTC
TRBV9	TRBD2	TRBJ2-7	-	CASSVAGTSGYEQYF	TGTGCCAGCAGCGTAGCCGGGACTAGCGGCTACGAGCAGTACTTC
TRBV7-8	TRBD1	TRBJ1-5	-	CASSLGQGAYGNQPQHF	TGTGCCAGCAGCTTAGGACAGGGGGCTTATGGCAATCAGCCCCAGCATTTT
TRBV5-1	TRBD1	TRBJ1-1	-	CASSFGGQGYTEAFF	TGCGCCAGCAGCTTTGGGGGACAGGGATACACTGAAGCTTTCTTT
TRBV6-5	-	TRBJ1-2	-	CASSSWTENNYGYTF	TGTGCCAGCAGTTCCTGGACAGAGAATAACTATGGCTACACCTTC
TRBV5-1	-	TRBJ2-3	-	CASSLSSGITDTQYF	TGCGCCAGCAGCTTGAGCAGCGGAATCACAGATACGCAGTATTTT
TRBV4-3	-	TRBJ1-1	-	CASSQQGRGTEAFF	TGCGCCAGCAGCCAGCAAGGGAGGGGTACTGAAGCTTTCTTT
TRBV18	-	TRBJ1-1	-	CASSPPRLPQIF	TGTGCCAGCTCACCACCGCGCCTGCCGCAAATCTTT
TRBV6-5	-	TRBJ1-2	-	CASSPRRGANYGYTF	TGTGCCAGCAGCCCGCGTCGGGGAGCTAACTATGGCTACACCTTC
TRBV10-3	TRBD1	TRBJ2-7	-	CAISGSSTGGDEQYF	TGTGCCATCAGTGGTTCCTCGACAGGGGGTGACGAGCAGTACTTC
TRBV29-1	-	TRBJ2-7	-	CSVAKAGTYEQYF	TGCAGCGTTGCGAAAGCAGGGACCTACGAGCAGTACTTC
TRBV9	TRBD1	TRBJ1-1	-	CASSVAGQGNTEAFF	TGTGCCAGCAGCGTAGCGGGACAGGGGAACACTGAAGCTTTCTTT
TRBV5-1	TRBD2	TRBJ2-1	-	CASSLALLAGSNEQFF	TGCGCCAGCAGCTTGGCCCTCCTAGCGGGGAGCAATGAGCAGTTCTTC
TRBV5-1	TRBD1	TRBJ2-3	-	CASSLGDRVTDTQYF	TGCGCCAGCAGCTTGGGGGACAGGGTCACAGATACGCAGTATTTT
TRBV4-2	-	TRBJ2-7	-	CASSQANGGTNYEQYF	TGTGCCAGCAGCCAAGCTAATGGGGGCACCAACTACGAGCAGTACTTC
TRBV29-1	-	TRBJ1-4	-	CSVGGGTNEKLFF	TGCAGCGTTGGAGGGGGTACTAATGAAAAACTGTTTTTT
TRBV7-9	-	TRBJ2-5	-	CASRHIGSLGQETQYF	TGTGCCAGCAGACACATCGGGTCACTAGGGCAAGAGACCCAGTACTTC
TRBV4-2	TRBD2	TRBJ2-3	-	CASSQDATSGIDTQYF	TGTGCCAGCAGCCAAGATGCGACTAGCGGGATAGATACGCAGTATTTT
TRBV7-2	TRBD1	TRBJ1-1	-	CASSPQGDTEAFF	TGTGCCAGCAGCCCACAGGGGGACACTGAAGCTTTCTTT
TRBV4-1	TRBD2	TRBJ2-1	-	CASSQEAAFAGGWNEQFF	TGCGCCAGCAGCCAAGAAGCGGCATTTGCGGGAGGGTGGAATGAGCAGTTCTTC
TRBV19	-	TRBJ1-1	-	CASSIRYYGATEAFF	TGTGCCAGTAGTATTCGATATTATGGGGCCACTGAAGCTTTCTTT
TRBV19	-	TRBJ2-5	-	CASSAWGQDKAETQYF	TGTGCCAGTAGTGCCTGGGGCCAGGATAAGGCAGAGACCCAGTACTTC
TRBV29-1	-	TRBJ1-2	-	CSVAGRRYGYTF	TGCAGCGTTGCCGGAAGGAGGTATGGCTACACCTTC
TRBV6-1	-	TRBJ2-5	-	CASTLEGYETQYF	TGTGCCAGCACCCTCGAGGGATACGAGACCCAGTACTTC
TRBV9	TRBD1	TRBJ2-7	-	CASSAGQQASYEQYF	TGTGCCAGCAGCGCGGGACAGCAGGCCTCCTACGAGCAGTACTTC
TRBV13	-	TRBJ2-1	-	CASSLITGWGVQFF	TGTGCCAGCAGCCTGATCACAGGGTGGGGAGTGCAGTTCTTC
TRBV7-3	TRBD1	TRBJ1-2	-	CASSSGQGASGYGYTF	TGTGCCAGCAGCTCCGGACAGGGGGCTTCGGGCTATGGCTACACCTTC
TRBV15	-	TRBJ1-2	-	CATSRDPQGDGYTF	TGTGCCACCAGCAGAGATCCACAGGGCGATGGCTACACCTTC
TRBV7-9	-	TRBJ2-7	-	CASRLAGAEQYF	TGTGCCAGCAGATTAGCAGGGGCGGAGCAGTACTTC
TRBV6-6	TRBD1	TRBJ1-2	-	CASRDRTDYGYTF	TGTGCCAGCAGGGACAGGACGGACTATGGCTACACCTTC
TRBV30	-	TRBJ1-4	-	CAWTGNEKLFF	TGTGCCTGGACAGGGAATGAAAAACTGTTTTTT
TRBV4-2	TRBD1	TRBJ2-1	-	CASSQDLTGGPYNEQFF	TGTGCCAGCAGCCAAGATTTGACAGGGGGCCCCTACAATGAGCAGTTCTTC
TRBV6-5	-	TRBJ2-1	-	CASSYPQGGNYNEQFF	TGTGCCAGCAGTTACCCGCAAGGGGGAAACTACAATGAGCAGTTCTTC
TRBV5-1	-	TRBJ1-2	-	CASSLAYAYGYTF	TGCGCCAGCAGCTTGGCCTACGCCTATGGCTACACCTTC
TRBV5-1	-	TRBJ1-1	-	CASSVTGSQTEAFF	TGCGCCAGCAGCGTTACAGGGTCTCAGACTGAAGCTTTCTTT
TRBV18	-	TRBJ2-5	-	CASSPTERETQYF	TGTGCCAGCTCACCGACAGAAAGAGAGACCCAGTACTTC
TRBV5-1	TRBD2	TRBJ2-7	-	CASSRGTSGFYEQYF	TGCGCCAGCAGCCGGGGGACTAGCGGGTTCTACGAGCAGTACTTC
TRBV29-1	-	TRBJ1-4	-	CSVGLYEKLFF	TGCAGCGTTGGACTATATGAAAAACTGTTTTTT
TRBV5-1	-	TRBJ2-7	-	CASTLLGQGGYEQYF	TGCGCCAGCACCCTATTGGGGCAGGGGGGCTACGAGCAGTACTTC
TRBV28	TRBD1	TRBJ2-7	-	CASSQSSGTGNIEQYF	TGTGCCAGCAGTCAATCATCCGGGACAGGGAACATCGAGCAGTACTTC
TRBV28	TRBD1	TRBJ2-7	-	CASSYPGQGSSYEQYF	TGTGCCAGCAGCTACCCGGGACAGGGGAGCTCCTACGAGCAGTACTTC
TRBV2	-	TRBJ1-1	medium-sized	CASSEGGRKTEAFF	TGTGCCAGCAGTGAAGGGGGCAGGAAGACTGAAGCTTTCTTT
TRBV25-1	-	TRBJ1-4	-	CASSVTDSLNEKLFF	TGTGCCAGCAGTGTAACGGACAGCCTTAATGAAAAACTGTTTTTT
TRBV13	TRBD1	TRBJ1-1	-	CASSSRTGSFTEAFF	TGTGCCAGCAGCTCAAGGACAGGTTCGTTCACTGAAGCTTTCTTT
TRBV6-1	-	TRBJ1-5	-	CASGTQISNQPQHF	TGTGCCAGCGGGACACAGATTAGCAATCAGCCCCAGCATTTT
TRBV4-2	TRBD1	TRBJ1-6	-	CASSQDPGQGFSPLHF	TGTGCCAGCAGCCAAGATCCTGGACAGGGTTTTTCACCCCTCCACTTT
TRBV2	TRBD2	TRBJ2-1	-	CASSLGLAGGTGDEQFF	TGTGCCAGCAGCCTCGGACTAGCGGGGGGTACCGGGGATGAGCAGTTCTTC